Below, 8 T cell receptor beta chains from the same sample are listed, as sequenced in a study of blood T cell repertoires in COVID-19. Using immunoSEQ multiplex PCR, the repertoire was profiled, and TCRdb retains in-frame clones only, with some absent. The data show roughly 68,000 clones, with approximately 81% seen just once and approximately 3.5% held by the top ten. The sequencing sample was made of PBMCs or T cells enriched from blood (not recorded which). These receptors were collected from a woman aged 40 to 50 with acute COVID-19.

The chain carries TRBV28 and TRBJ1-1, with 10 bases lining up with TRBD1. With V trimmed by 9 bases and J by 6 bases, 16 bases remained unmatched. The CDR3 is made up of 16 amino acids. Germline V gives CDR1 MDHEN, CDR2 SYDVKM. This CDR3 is CASGATPGQGIPEAFF. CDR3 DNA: TGTGCCAGTGGGGCAACCCCGGGACAGGGGATACCTGAAGCTTTCTTT. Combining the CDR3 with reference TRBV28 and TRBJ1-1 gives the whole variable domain DVKVTQSSRYLVKRTGEKVFLECVQDMDHENMFWYRQDPGLGLRLIYFSYDVKMKEKGDIPEGYSVSREKKERFSLILESASTNQTSMYLCASGATPGQGIPEAFFGQGTRLTVV.

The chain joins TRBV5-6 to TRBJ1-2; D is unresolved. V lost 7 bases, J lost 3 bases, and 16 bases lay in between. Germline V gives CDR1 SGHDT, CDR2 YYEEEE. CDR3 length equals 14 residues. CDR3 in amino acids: CASDKLPWDYGYTF. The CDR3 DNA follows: TGTGCCAGCGACAAACTGCCTTGGGACTATGGCTACACCTTC. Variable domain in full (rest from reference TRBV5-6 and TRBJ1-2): DAGVTQSPTHLIKTRGQQVTLRCSPKSGHDTVSWYQQALGQGPQFIFQYYEEEERQRGNFPDRFSGHQFPNYSSELNVNALLLGDSALYLCASDKLPWDYGYTFGSGTRLTVV.

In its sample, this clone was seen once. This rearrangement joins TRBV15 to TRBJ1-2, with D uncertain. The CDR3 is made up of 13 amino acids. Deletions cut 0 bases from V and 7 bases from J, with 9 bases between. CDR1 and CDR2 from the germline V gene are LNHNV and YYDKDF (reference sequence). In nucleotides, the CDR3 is TGTGCCACCAGCAGAGAGGGCCACCCTGGCTACACCTTC. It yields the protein CATSREGHPGYTF.

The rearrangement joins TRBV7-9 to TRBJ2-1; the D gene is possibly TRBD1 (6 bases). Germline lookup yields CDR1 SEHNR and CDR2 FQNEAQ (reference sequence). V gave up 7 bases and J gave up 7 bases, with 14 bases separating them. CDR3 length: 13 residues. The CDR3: CASNLLQGNEQFF. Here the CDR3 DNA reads TGTGCCAGCAATCTATTACAGGGAAATGAGCAGTTCTTC.

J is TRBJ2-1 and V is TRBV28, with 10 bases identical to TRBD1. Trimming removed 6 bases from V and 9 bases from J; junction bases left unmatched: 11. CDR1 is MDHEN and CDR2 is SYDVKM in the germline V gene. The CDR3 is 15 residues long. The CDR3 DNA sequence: TGTGCCAGCAGGAGCCAGGGACAGGGGACGGGTGAGCAGTTCTTC. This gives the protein CASRSQGQGTGEQFF.

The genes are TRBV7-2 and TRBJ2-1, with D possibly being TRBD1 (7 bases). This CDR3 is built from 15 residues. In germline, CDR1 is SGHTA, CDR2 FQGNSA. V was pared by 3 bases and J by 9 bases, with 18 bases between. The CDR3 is CASSFARPRGAEQFF. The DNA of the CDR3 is TGTGCCAGCAGCTTCGCCAGGCCCAGGGGGGCTGAGCAGTTCTTC.

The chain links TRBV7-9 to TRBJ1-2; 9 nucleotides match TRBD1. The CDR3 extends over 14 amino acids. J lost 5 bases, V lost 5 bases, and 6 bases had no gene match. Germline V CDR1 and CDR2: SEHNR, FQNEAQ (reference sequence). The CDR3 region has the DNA TGTGCCAGCAGCCAGGACAGGGGATGGTATGGCTACACCTTC. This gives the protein CASSQDRGWYGYTF.

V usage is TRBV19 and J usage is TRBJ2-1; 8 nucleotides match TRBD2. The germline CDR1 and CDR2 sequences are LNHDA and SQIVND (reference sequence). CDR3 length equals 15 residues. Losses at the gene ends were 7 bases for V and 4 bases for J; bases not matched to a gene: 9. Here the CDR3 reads CASTPMVAGYNEQFF. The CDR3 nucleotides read TGTGCCAGTACCCCGATGGTAGCGGGATACAATGAGCAGTTCTTC. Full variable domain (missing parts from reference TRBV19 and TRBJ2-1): DGGITQSPKYLFRKEGQNVTLSCEQNLNHDAMYWYRQDPGQGLRLIYYSQIVNDFQKGDIAEGYSVSREKKESFPLTVTSAQKNPTAFYLCASTPMVAGYNEQFFGPGTRLTVL.